The clone carrying this T cell receptor (beta chain) was seen only a few times. This entry is derived from a study of identical twins. Between the trimmed V and J ends, which lost 1 base and 4 bases, there was a span of 14 bases. Per germline, CDR1 SGHVS and CDR2 FQNEAQ. CDR3 length: 16 residues. Template switching added a universal primer site; cDNA carried unique molecular identifiers. TCRdb passed the 5' RACE reads through MiXCR, listing each CDR3 protein once. The table has approximately 700,000 distinct CDR3 sequences, 5.5% to 6.5% seen once; the top ten hold 1.5% to 2%. Sequencing was performed on naive T cells sorted from blood. The sequence was collected from a man aged 18 to 29 in good health. This sequence joins TRBV7-8 and TRBJ1-5, with D maybe TRBD1 (6 bases). The CDR3 region is CASSLGTTGRNQPQHF. The CDR3 bases are TGTGCCAGCAGCTTAGGGACTACAGGGAGAAATCAGCCCCAGCATTTT.